The 5 T cell receptor beta chains listed next were all sequenced from one sample in a study of shared T cell receptors in the human thymus. Clones were sequenced by immunoSEQ multiplex PCR, and TCRdb holds only the in-frame ones, with some missing. The sample lists approximately 760,000 clones, 80% to 90% occurring once. The sample was also linked to a second study, of human thymus T cells.

Sequencing was done on a sample of thymocytes. The source of these receptors is a girl under two years old with a congenital heart defect.

V gene TRBV29-1 combines with J gene TRBJ1-1; possibly TRBD1 for D (5 bases). This CDR3 has 14 amino acids. Deletions cut 6 bases from V and 4 bases from J, with 18 bases between. CDR1 and CDR2 (germline): SQVTM, ANQGSEA. This CDR3 reads CSVIPDMKSTEAFF. The CDR3, as DNA: TGCAGCGTCATTCCGGACATGAAGTCCACTGAAGCTTTCTTT.

The J gene is TRBJ1-4, the V gene TRBV5-5, with 7 positions matching TRBD1. There are 16 residues in the CDR3. Germline CDR1 is SGHKS and CDR2 is YYEKEE (reference sequence). V lost 4 bases to trimming and J lost 10 bases; unmatched junction nucleotides: 16. The CDR3 bases are TGTGCCAGCAGCCCTCCGGGAGTACAGGGGAAGGCAAAACTGTTTTTT. It encodes CASSPPGVQGKAKLFF.

This chain links TRBV6-1 with TRBJ1-1; maybe TRBD1 (6 bases). V was clipped by 3 bases and J by 3 bases, with 17 bases between them. This CDR3 spans 16 amino acids. From germline, CDR1 is MNHNS and CDR2 SASEGT. CDR3 amino acids: CASSDSHRVGDTEAFF. CDR3 bases: TGTGCCAGCAGTGATTCACACAGGGTGGGGGACACTGAAGCTTTCTTT.

The rearrangement uses TRBV27 and TRBJ2-5, with 7 bases that match TRBD2. The CDR3 sequence is 17 residues long. J lost 5 bases, V lost 6 bases, and 18 bases had no gene match. CDR1 and CDR2 from the germline V gene are MNHEY and SMNVEV (reference sequence). Written as DNA, the CDR3 is TGTGCCAGCAGCCCGACTCTGGGGGGGATGGTGGGCGAGACCCAGTACTTC. As protein: CASSPTLGGMVGETQYF.

The chain employs TRBV9 and TRBJ1-4; 7 bases are shared with TRBD1. V gave up 3 bases and J gave up 7 bases; unmatched junction bases: 9. CDR3 size: 15 residues. CDR1 and CDR2 from the germline V gene are SGDLS and YYNGEE. Here the CDR3 DNA reads TGTGCCAGCAGCGATAGGACAGGAGGGAGTGAAAAACTGTTTTTT. Translating gives CASSDRTGGSEKLFF.